A selection of T cell receptor beta chains follows, all from one sample in a study of neurological immune-mediated disorders. Each CDR3 protein is one row after TCRdb ran MiXCR on the 5' RACE reads. The data hold about 46,000 distinct CDR3 sequences, with less than 2% observed a single time. The specimen sequenced was PBMCs. The receptors derive from a woman between 40 and 55 years old with multiple sclerosis. Both conserved end residues are part of each CDR3. Fields, in order: clone size, J gene, V gene, D gene, CDR3 protein, CDR3 DNA. D genes are given only for firm matches. The size entry gives how often the clone was seen (once, few, many) or a class if it is expanded.

few TRBJ2-7 TRBV7-9 . CASSPHSRGSYEQYF TGTGCCAGCAGCCCCCATTCTAGGGGGAGCTACGAGCAGTACTTC
many TRBJ2-1 TRBV6-5 TRBD2 CASSYLTSGNYNEQFF TGTGCCAGCAGTTATCTGACTAGCGGAAACTACAATGAGCAGTTCTTC
many TRBJ2-5 TRBV12-3/TRBV12-4 TRBD2 CASSILAGAETQYF TGTGCCAGCAGTATTCTAGCGGGGGCGGAGACCCAGTACTTC
many TRBJ1-2 TRBV5-1 . CASSLGQNNYGYTF TGCGCCAGCAGCCTCGGACAGAACAACTATGGCTACACCTTC
many TRBJ2-7 TRBV20-1 . CSARETGTYEQYF TGCAGTGCTAGAGAAACAGGGACCTACGAGCAGTACTTC
many TRBJ2-3 TRBV20-1 TRBD2 CSARSSGGAGTQYF TGCAGTGCTAGGTCTAGCGGGGGGGCAGGTACGCAGTATTTT
many TRBJ1-2 TRBV20-1 TRBD1 CSAQLRDRPTNYGYTF TGCAGTGCTCAACTTCGGGACAGGCCCACTAACTATGGCTACACCTTC
many TRBJ2-3 TRBV20-1 . CSASTSRTSTDTQYF TGCAGTGCTTCCACTAGCCGTACTAGCACAGATACGCAGTATTTT
many TRBJ1-3 TRBV6-5 . CASQPGTSSGNTIYF TGTGCCAGTCAACCCGGGACCTCGTCTGGAAACACCATATATTTT
many TRBJ1-5 TRBV5-1 . CASSPGTLSNQPQHF TGCGCCAGCAGCCCTGGGACATTGAGCAATCAGCCCCAGCATTTT
many TRBJ1-1 TRBV5-1 . CASSDTGQRNTEAFF TGCGCCAGCAGCGACACCGGCCAGAGGAACACTGAAGCTTTCTTT
many TRBJ1-1 TRBV12-3/TRBV12-4 . CASIKNGGHLHVFF TGTGCCAGCATTAAAAACGGGGGACACTTGCATGTTTTCTTT
medium-sized TRBJ2-4 TRBV6-5 TRBD1 CASRPDRGRNIQYF TGTGCCAGCAGACCGGACAGGGGGCGAAACATTCAGTACTTC
many TRBJ2-1 TRBV27 . CASSLSDRDGSYNEQFF TGTGCCAGCAGTTTATCGGACCGGGACGGCTCCTACAATGAGCAGTTCTTC
many TRBJ1-2 TRBV5-1 . CASSLELGAYGYTF TGCGCCAGCAGCTTGGAGCTGGGAGCCTATGGCTACACCTTC
many TRBJ2-3 TRBV6-5 . CASSYQGGRTDTQYF TGTGCCAGCAGTTATCAGGGGGGTAGGACAGATACGCAGTATTTT
many TRBJ2-1 TRBV6-5 . CACGTPTYNEQFF TGTGCCTGCGGGACACCAACCTACAATGAGCAGTTCTTC
many TRBJ2-3 TRBV9 . CASSAPFRTDTQYF TGTGCCAGCAGCGCGCCTTTCCGCACAGATACGCAGTATTTT
many TRBJ2-4 TRBV20-1 . CSASFGVQNIQYF TGCAGTGCTAGTTTCGGGGTCCAAAACATTCAGTACTTC
few TRBJ1-2 TRBV18 . CASSPPRVLGYGYTF TGTGCCAGCTCACCACCCCGCGTCCTAGGCTATGGCTACACCTTC
many TRBJ2-1 TRBV20-1 . CSARDTRTSWGNEQFF TGCAGTGCTAGAGACACCCGGACAAGTTGGGGCAATGAGCAGTTCTTC
many TRBJ1-2 TRBV20-1 . CSARVTMESGYTF TGCAGTGCTAGAGTAACAATGGAGAGTGGCTACACCTTC
many TRBJ1-2 TRBV29-1 TRBD1 CSVPDRGQLIGYGYTF TGCAGCGTTCCGGACAGGGGGCAACTAATTGGGTATGGCTACACCTTC
many TRBJ2-1 TRBV10-3 TRBD1 CAIGFTGGRSYNEQFF TGTGCCATCGGCTTCACAGGGGGCAGGTCCTACAATGAGCAGTTCTTC
large TRBJ2-5 TRBV5-1 . CASSFSGETQYF TGCGCCAGCAGCTTCAGCGGGGAGACCCAGTACTTC
many TRBJ2-1 TRBV20-1 TRBD2 CSAPKSGVRQDNEQFF TGCAGTGCTCCCAAGAGCGGGGTACGACAAGACAATGAGCAGTTCTTC
many TRBJ2-1 TRBV24-1 . CATSDPGTGLYNEQFF TGTGCCACCAGTGATCCAGGGACGGGGCTCTACAATGAGCAGTTCTTC
many TRBJ2-1 TRBV7-2 . CASSLDERSYNEQFF TGTGCCAGCAGCTTAGATGAGCGTTCCTACAATGAGCAGTTCTTC
many TRBJ2-2 TRBV4-1 . CASSRGVGAPGELFF TGCGCCAGCAGCCGCGGAGTGGGGGCCCCCGGGGAGCTGTTTTTT
many TRBJ2-7 TRBV20-1 TRBD2 CSASMSGGPYEQYF TGCAGTGCTAGTATGAGCGGGGGGCCCTACGAGCAGTACTTC
many TRBJ2-4 TRBV5-1 . CASSLNGAFGNIQYF TGCGCCAGCAGCTTGAATGGGGCTTTCGGAAACATTCAGTACTTC
many TRBJ1-3 TRBV5-1 . CASSLAAGAEGNTIYF TGCGCCAGCAGCTTGGCCGCCGGGGCTGAAGGAAACACCATATATTTT
many TRBJ2-7 TRBV11-2 . CASSFPGGAYEQYF TGTGCCAGCAGCTTTCCCGGGGGCGCCTACGAGCAGTACTTC
many TRBJ2-7 TRBV7-2 TRBD1 CASSYDRGSSYEQYF TGTGCCAGCAGCTATGACAGGGGTAGCTCCTACGAGCAGTACTTC
many TRBJ1-5 TRBV27 . CASSLSRGYSNQPQHF TGTGCCAGCAGTTTATCGCGGGGTTATAGCAATCAGCCCCAGCATTTT
many TRBJ1-3 TRBV9 . CASSPWGPTEGSGNTIYF TGTGCCAGCAGTCCTTGGGGACCGACCGAGGGTTCTGGAAACACCATATATTTT
many TRBJ2-7 TRBV7-6 . CASSLEGGPYEQYF TGTGCCAGCAGCTTAGAAGGGGGTCCCTACGAGCAGTACTTC
many TRBJ2-3 TRBV20-1 . CSARDSAGITDTQYF TGCAGTGCTAGAGATTCGGCAGGGATCACAGATACGCAGTATTTT
many TRBJ2-1 TRBV7-9 . CASSFGGSGNEQFF TGTGCCAGCAGCTTCGGGGGCTCGGGCAATGAGCAGTTCTTC
few TRBJ2-3 TRBV5-1 . CASSLGSLTDTQYF TGCGCCAGCAGCTTGGGATCCCTCACAGATACGCAGTATTTT
many TRBJ1-1 TRBV20-1 . CSARRGTNTEAFF TGCAGTGCTAGAAGGGGAACTAACACTGAAGCTTTCTTT
many TRBJ2-3 TRBV6-1 . CASSENVRAVTDTQYF TGTGCCAGCAGTGAAAACGTGAGAGCAGTCACAGATACGCAGTATTTT
many TRBJ1-1 TRBV7-9 . CASSLVGRDTEAFF TGTGCCAGCAGCTTAGTGGGCAGGGACACTGAAGCTTTCTTT
many TRBJ2-4 TRBV2 TRBD1 CASSVDRVAKNIQYF TGTGCCAGCAGCGTCGACAGGGTCGCCAAAAACATTCAGTACTTC
many TRBJ2-5 TRBV29-1 . CSVERGAETQYF TGCAGCGTTGAAAGGGGAGCTGAGACCCAGTACTTC
many TRBJ2-1 TRBV7-6 . CASSLPGLYNEQFF TGTGCCAGCAGCTTGCCCGGGCTCTACAATGAGCAGTTCTTC